The T cell receptor beta chain under discussion was sequenced for a study of blood T cell repertoires in COVID-19. Study overall: T cells, B-cell-depleted T cells, or PBMCs supplied cDNA or gDNA.

The CDR3 sequence is 16 residues long. Assay: immunoSEQ multiplex PCR; the TCRdb copy retains only in-frame clones and omits some. The sample contains under 250,000 clones, about 82% of which appear only once. The J gene is TRBJ1-1, the V gene TRBV21-1; TRBD1 was called by the table and not checked on the DNA. TRBV21-1 corresponds to a pseudogene. Sequencing was carried out using peripheral blood. This clonotype was obtained from an older woman with COVID-19, enrolled during active disease. The DNA of the CDR3 is TGTGCCAGCAGCTATCAGGACAGCGAGGAGAACACTGAAGCTTTCTTT. It is translated as CASSYQDSEENTEAFF.